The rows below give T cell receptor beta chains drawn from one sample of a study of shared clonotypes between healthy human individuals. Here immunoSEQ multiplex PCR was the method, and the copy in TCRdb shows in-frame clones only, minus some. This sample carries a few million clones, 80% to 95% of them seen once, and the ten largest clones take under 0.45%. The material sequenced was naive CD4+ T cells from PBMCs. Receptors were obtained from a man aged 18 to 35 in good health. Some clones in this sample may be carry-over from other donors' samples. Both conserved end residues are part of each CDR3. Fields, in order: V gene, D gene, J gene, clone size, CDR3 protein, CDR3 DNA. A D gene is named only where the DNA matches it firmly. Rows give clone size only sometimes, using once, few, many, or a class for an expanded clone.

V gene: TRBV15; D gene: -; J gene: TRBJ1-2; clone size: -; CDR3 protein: CATSRDRAGVNGYTF; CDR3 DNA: TGTGCCACCAGCAGAGATCGCGCAGGGGTTAATGGCTACACCTTC
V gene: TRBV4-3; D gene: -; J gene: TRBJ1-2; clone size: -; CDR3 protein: CASSPSFRGLKYGYTF; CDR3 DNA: TGCGCCAGCAGCCCCTCCTTCCGGGGCCTTAAGTATGGCTACACCTTC
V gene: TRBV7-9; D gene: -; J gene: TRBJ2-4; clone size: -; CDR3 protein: CASSLAATKNIQYF; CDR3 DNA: TGTGCCAGCAGCTTAGCAGCGACCAAAAACATTCAGTACTTC
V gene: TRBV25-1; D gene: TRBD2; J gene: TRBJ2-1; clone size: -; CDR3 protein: CASSPRGSGNPNEQFF; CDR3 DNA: TGTGCCAGCAGCCCGCGGGGTAGCGGGAACCCCAATGAGCAGTTCTTC
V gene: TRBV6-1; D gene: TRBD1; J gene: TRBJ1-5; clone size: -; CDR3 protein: CASSEAGQVNQPQHF; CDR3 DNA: TGTGCCAGCAGTGAAGCGGGACAGGTAAATCAGCCCCAGCATTTT
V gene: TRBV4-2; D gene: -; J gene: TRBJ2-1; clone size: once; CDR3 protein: CASSHRDYNEQFF; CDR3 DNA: TGTGCCAGCAGCCACCGGGACTACAATGAGCAGTTCTTC
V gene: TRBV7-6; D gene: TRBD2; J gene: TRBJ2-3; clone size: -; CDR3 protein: CASSRLAGAPPDTQYF; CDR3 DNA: TGTGCCAGCAGCCGACTAGCGGGAGCCCCCCCAGATACGCAGTATTTT
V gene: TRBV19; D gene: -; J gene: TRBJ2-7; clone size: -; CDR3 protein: CASSIQVHHEQYF; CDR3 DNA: TGTGCCAGTAGTATACAGGTTCACCACGAGCAGTACTTC
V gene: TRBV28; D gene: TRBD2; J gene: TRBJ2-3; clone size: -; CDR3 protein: CASSALLVTSGRGGTDTQYF; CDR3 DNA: TGTGCCAGCAGCGCACTGCTGGTCACTAGCGGGAGGGGGGGGACAGATACGCAGTATTTT
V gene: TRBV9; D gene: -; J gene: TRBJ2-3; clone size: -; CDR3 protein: CASSVDWNGGDTQYF; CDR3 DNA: TGTGCCAGCAGCGTAGACTGGAATGGAGGTGATACGCAGTATTTT
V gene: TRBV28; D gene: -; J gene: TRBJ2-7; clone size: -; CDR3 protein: CASSSDGQIPYEQYF; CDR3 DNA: TGTGCCAGCAGTTCGGACGGACAGATTCCCTACGAGCAGTACTTC
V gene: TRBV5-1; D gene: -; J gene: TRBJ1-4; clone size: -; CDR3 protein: CASSLEGLYDEKLFF; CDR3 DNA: TGCGCCAGCAGCTTGGAGGGGCTGTACGATGAAAAACTGTTTTTT
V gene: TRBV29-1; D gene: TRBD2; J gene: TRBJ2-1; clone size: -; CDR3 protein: CSVDSSLYSGRIDEQFF; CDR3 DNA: TGCAGCGTTGATAGCTCCTTATATAGCGGGAGAATCGATGAGCAGTTCTTC
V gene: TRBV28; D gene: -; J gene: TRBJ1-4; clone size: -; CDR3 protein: CASSFVATNEKLFF; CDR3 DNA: TGTGCCAGCAGTTTTGTCGCAACTAATGAAAAACTGTTTTTT
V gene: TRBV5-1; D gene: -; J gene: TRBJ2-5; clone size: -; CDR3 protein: CASSLGAAQETQYF; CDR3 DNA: TGCGCCAGCAGCTTGGGGGCAGCACAAGAGACCCAGTACTTC
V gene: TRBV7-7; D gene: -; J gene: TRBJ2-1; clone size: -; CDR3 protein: CASSPRAGRNEQFF; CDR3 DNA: TGTGCCAGCAGCCCCCGGGCAGGGCGCAATGAGCAGTTCTTC
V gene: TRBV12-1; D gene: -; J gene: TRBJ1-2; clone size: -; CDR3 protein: CASSFDPGPGYGYTF; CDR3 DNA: TGTGCCAGCAGCTTTGATCCGGGACCTGGGTATGGCTACACCTTC
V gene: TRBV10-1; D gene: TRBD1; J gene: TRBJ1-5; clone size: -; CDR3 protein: CASSETAGGIVQPQHF; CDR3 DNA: TGCGCCAGCAGTGAGACGGCAGGGGGGATAGTTCAGCCCCAGCATTTT
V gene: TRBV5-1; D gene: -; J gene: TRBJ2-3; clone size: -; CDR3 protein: CASSSNRADTQYF; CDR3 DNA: TGCGCCAGCAGCTCGAACAGGGCAGATACGCAGTATTTT
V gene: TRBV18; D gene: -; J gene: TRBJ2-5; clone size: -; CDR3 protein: CASSPLWGQETQYF; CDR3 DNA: TGTGCCAGCTCACCTCTCTGGGGCCAAGAGACCCAGTACTTC
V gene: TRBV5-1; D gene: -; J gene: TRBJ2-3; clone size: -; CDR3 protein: CASGRTGTDTQYF; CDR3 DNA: TGCGCCAGCGGAAGAACAGGAACAGATACGCAGTATTTT
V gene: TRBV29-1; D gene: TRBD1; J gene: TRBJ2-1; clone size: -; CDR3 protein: CSAGQAGGYNEQFF; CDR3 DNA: TGCAGCGCCGGACAGGCGGGTGGCTACAATGAGCAGTTCTTC
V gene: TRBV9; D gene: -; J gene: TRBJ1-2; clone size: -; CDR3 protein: CASSPHRGGYTF; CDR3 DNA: TGTGCCAGCAGCCCCCATCGGGGCGGCTACACCTTC
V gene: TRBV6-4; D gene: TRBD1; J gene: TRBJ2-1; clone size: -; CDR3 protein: CASSDIGGTYNEQFF; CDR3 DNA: TGTGCCAGCAGTGACATAGGGGGCACCTACAATGAGCAGTTCTTC
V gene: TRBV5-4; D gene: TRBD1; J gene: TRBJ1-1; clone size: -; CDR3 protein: CASSLRTGPNTEAFF; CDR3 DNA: TGTGCCAGCAGCTTACGGACAGGTCCGAACACTGAAGCTTTCTTT
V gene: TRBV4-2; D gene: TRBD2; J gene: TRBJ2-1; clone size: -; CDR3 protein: CASSRRGYTYAGGEQFF; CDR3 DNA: TGTGCCAGCAGCCGCCGGGGATATACGTATGCGGGAGGGGAGCAGTTCTTC
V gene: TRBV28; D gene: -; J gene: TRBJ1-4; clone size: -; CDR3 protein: CASGGGGKDEKLFF; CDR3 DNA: TGTGCCAGCGGGGGCGGGGGTAAGGACGAAAAACTGTTTTTT
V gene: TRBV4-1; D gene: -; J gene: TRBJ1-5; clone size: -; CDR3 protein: CASSQPYQPQHF; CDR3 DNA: TGCGCCAGCAGCCAACCATATCAGCCCCAGCATTTT
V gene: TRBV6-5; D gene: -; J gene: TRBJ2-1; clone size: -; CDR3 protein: CASSSPRFNEQFF; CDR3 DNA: TGTGCCAGCAGTTCCCCGCGGTTCAATGAGCAGTTCTTC
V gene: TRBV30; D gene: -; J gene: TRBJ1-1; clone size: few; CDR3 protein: CAWRRDTNTEAFF; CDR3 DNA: TGTGCCTGGAGAAGAGACACGAACACTGAAGCTTTCTTT
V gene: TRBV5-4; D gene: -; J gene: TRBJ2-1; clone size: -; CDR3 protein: CATTRRGGDNEQFF; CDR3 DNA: TGTGCCACCACCCGTAGAGGGGGGGACAATGAGCAGTTCTTC
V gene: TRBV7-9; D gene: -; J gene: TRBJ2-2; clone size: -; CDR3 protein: CASSSWSDKGNTGELFF; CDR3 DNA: TGTGCCAGCAGCTCATGGTCGGATAAGGGGAACACCGGGGAGCTGTTTTTT
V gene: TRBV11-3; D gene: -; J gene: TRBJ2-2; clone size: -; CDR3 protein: CASSFKGGPGELFF; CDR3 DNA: TGTGCCAGCAGCTTCAAGGGGGGGCCAGGGGAGCTGTTTTTT
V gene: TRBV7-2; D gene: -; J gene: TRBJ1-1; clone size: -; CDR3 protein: CASSLEFTEAFF; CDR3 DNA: TGTGCCAGCAGCTTAGAATTCACTGAAGCTTTCTTT
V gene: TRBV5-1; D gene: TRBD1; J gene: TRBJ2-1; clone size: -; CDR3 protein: CASSLDRASYNEQFF; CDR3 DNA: TGCGCCAGCAGCCTCGACAGGGCATCCTACAATGAGCAGTTCTTC
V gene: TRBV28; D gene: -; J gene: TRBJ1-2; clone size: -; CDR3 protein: CASSSLGYGSPRSLGGYTF; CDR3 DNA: TGTGCCAGCAGTTCGCTCGGGTATGGTTCCCCTCGGTCTCTTGGCGGCTACACCTTC
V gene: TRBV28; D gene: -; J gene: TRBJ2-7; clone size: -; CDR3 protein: CASSVGFYEQYF; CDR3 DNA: TGTGCCAGTTCGGTTGGATTCTACGAGCAGTACTTC
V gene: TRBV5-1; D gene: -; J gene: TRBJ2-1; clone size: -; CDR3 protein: CASSLARNPYNEQFF; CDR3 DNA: TGCGCCAGCAGCTTGGCCAGAAACCCCTACAATGAGCAGTTCTTC
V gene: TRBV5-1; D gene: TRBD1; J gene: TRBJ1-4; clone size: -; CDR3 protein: CASSPRWDSVNEKLFF; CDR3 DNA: TGCGCCAGCAGCCCAAGATGGGACAGCGTAAATGAAAAACTGTTTTTT
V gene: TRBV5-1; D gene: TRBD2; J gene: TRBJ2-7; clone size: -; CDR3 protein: CASSPGLSEQYF; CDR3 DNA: TGCGCCAGCAGCCCGGGACTATCCGAGCAGTACTTC
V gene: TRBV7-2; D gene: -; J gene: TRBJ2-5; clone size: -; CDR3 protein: CASSPSRGGSSETQYF; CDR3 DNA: TGTGCCAGCAGCCCCTCCCGGGGCGGGTCGTCAGAGACCCAGTACTTC
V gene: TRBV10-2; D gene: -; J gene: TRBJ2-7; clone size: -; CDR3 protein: CASRQQAGTYEQYF; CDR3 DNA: TGCGCCAGCAGGCAGCAGGCGGGCACCTACGAGCAGTACTTC
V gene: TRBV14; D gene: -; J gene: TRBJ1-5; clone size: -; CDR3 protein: CASSVSYNQPQHF; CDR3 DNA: TGTGCCAGCAGCGTAAGTTACAATCAGCCCCAGCATTTT
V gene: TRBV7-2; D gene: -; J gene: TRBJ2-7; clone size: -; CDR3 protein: CASSPGQSTYEQYF; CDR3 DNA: TGTGCCAGCAGCCCAGGACAGTCCACCTACGAGCAGTACTTC
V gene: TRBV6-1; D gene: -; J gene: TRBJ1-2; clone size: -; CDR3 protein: CASRQGANYGYTF; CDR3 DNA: TGTGCCAGCAGACAGGGTGCTAACTATGGCTACACCTTC
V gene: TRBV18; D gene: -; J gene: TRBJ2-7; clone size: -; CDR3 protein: CASSPLSSEAHEQYF; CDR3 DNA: TGTGCCAGCTCACCACTGTCTAGCGAGGCCCACGAGCAGTACTTC
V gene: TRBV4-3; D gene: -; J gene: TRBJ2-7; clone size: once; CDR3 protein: CASSQDLGYEQYF; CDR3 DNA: TGCGCCAGCAGCCAAGACCTAGGGTACGAGCAGTACTTC
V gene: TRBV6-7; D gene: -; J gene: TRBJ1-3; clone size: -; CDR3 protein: CARPVGRGDNTIYF; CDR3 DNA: TGTGCCAGACCCGTGGGAAGGGGGGACAACACCATATATTTT
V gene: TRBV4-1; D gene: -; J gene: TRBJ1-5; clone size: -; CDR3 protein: CASSQLPSAVGDSNQPQHF; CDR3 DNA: TGCGCCAGCAGCCAACTCCCGAGTGCGGTTGGAGATAGCAATCAGCCCCAGCATTTT